This passage covers 27 T cell receptor beta chains from one sample sequenced in a study of T cell responses to AZD1222 COVID-19 vaccine. This table comes from immunoSEQ multiplex PCR, and its TCRdb copy is limited to in-frame clones, with some not included. The table lists 70,000 to 95,000 clones, roughly 89% of them singletons. The sample consisted of peripheral blood, taken on day 0 of MenACWY control vaccination. The source is an adult in good health.

This chain joins TRBV6-5 and TRBJ1-2; tentatively, D is TRBD1 (5 bases). Germline loops: CDR1 MNHEY, CDR2 SVGAGI. The CDR3 runs 13 residues. Trimming cost V 0 bases and J 8 bases, with 10 bases left between them. CDR3 sequence: CASSYSGQGGYTF. As DNA, the CDR3 is TGTGCCAGCAGTTACTCGGGTCAGGGCGGCTACACCTTC.

The V and J genes are TRBV30 and TRBJ1-2; TRBD1 agrees at 10 bases. With V trimmed by 1 base and J by 5 bases, 1 base remained unmatched. This CDR3 has 13 amino acids. Germline CDR1 and CDR2: GTSNPN and SVGIG (reference sequence). The CDR3: CAWSGDRGYGYTF. CDR3 coding DNA: TGTGCCTGGAGTGGGGACAGGGGATATGGCTACACCTTC.

The chain combines TRBV30 with TRBJ2-3, with 10 nucleotides matching TRBD1. Germline V gene data show CDR1 as GTSNPN and CDR2 as SVGIG (reference sequence). This CDR3 spans 16 amino acids. After removal of 3 bases from V and 3 bases from J, the junction contained 9 bases not matched to a gene. CDR3 nucleotide sequence: TGTGCCTGGAGCTCTCCCGGGACAGGGGTTACAGATACGCAGTATTTT. Protein product: CAWSSPGTGVTDTQYF.

The J gene is TRBJ2-3, the V gene TRBV5-1; tentatively, D is TRBD2 (5 bases). The CDR3 contains 17 residues. Trimming cost V 4 bases and J 7 bases, with 25 bases left between them. Per the germline V gene, CDR1 is SGHRS and CDR2 is YFSETQ. CDR3 sequence: CASSLTGEETIGNTQYF. DNA of the CDR3: TGCGCCAGCAGCCTTACCGGTGAGGAAACAATCGGGAATACGCAGTATTTT.

V and J are TRBV5-6 and TRBJ2-4; a possible D gene is TRBD2 (6 bases). Germline V gene sequence: CDR1 SGHDT, CDR2 YYEEEE. The CDR3 spans 16 residues. V was pared by 1 base and J by 0 bases, with 11 bases between. The CDR3 is CASSLQAGLAKNIQYF. Written as DNA, the CDR3 is TGTGCCAGCAGCTTGCAGGCGGGGCTAGCCAAAAACATTCAGTACTTC. The full variable domain, rest sourced from reference TRBV5-6 and TRBJ2-4, is DAGVTQSPTHLIKTRGQQVTLRCSPKSGHDTVSWYQQALGQGPQFIFQYYEEEERQRGNFPDRFSGHQFPNYSSELNVNALLLGDSALYLCASSLQAGLAKNIQYFGAGTRLSVL.

The chain carries TRBV7-9 and TRBJ1-1; D gene ambiguous. Germline values: CDR1 SEHNR, CDR2 FQNEAQ (reference sequence). This CDR3 contains 14 residues. Trimming cost V 1 base and J 0 bases, with 6 bases left between them. The CDR3 DNA sequence: TGTGCCAGCAGCTTAGAGCGGATGAACACTGAAGCTTTCTTT. It yields the protein CASSLERMNTEAFF.

This chain uses TRBV15 with TRBJ1-6; TRBD1 matches 7 bases. V was pared by 4 bases and J by 7 bases, with 7 bases of the junction left unmatched. This CDR3 contains 15 residues. Germline CDR1 reads LNHNV; CDR2 reads YYDKDF (reference sequence). The CDR3 bases are TGTGCCACCAGCATCCGGGACAGTTTCAATTCACCCCTCCACTTT. This sequence encodes CATSIRDSFNSPLHF.

This chain links TRBV24-1 with TRBJ2-1; weak D call: TRBD2 (6 bases). The germline V gene has CDR1 KGHDR and CDR2 SFDVKD. Trimming shortened V by 2 bases and J by 8 bases, and 18 bases separated the two germline ends. The length of the CDR3 is 16 residues. CDR3: CATSDWGEVVMDEQFF. The DNA for the CDR3 is TGTGCCACCAGTGATTGGGGGGAGGTGGTTATGGATGAGCAGTTCTTC.

The CDR3 DNA follows: TGCAGCGTTTTTAACTGGGGCTCCTACGAGCAGTACTTC. It translates to CSVFNWGSYEQYF. V is TRBV29-1 and J is TRBJ2-7; D is unclear. Per the germline V gene, CDR1 is SQVTM and CDR2 is ANQGSEA. CDR3 length: 13 residues. Trimming took off 5 bases at V and 0 bases at J, with 11 bases between the two ends.

This chain links TRBV2 with TRBJ2-1, with D maybe TRBD1 (6 bases). V was shortened by 5 bases and J by 0 bases, with 11 bases between the two germline ends. Germline lookup yields CDR1 SNHLY and CDR2 FYNNEI. The CDR3 spans 15 residues. This chain's CDR3 is CASSQDRSSYNEQFF. CDR3 nucleotides: TGTGCCAGCAGTCAAGACAGGAGCTCCTACAATGAGCAGTTCTTC.

J is TRBJ1-3 and V is TRBV5-5; 7 positions match TRBD1. Germline V gene data show CDR1 as SGHKS and CDR2 as YYEKEE (reference sequence). There are 15 residues in the CDR3. V trimming: 4 bases; J trimming: 0 bases; junction bases outside the gene matches: 4. The CDR3 bases are TGTGCCAGCAGCATTACAGGGGACTCTGGAAACACCATATATTTT. It specifies CASSITGDSGNTIYF. Together with reference TRBV5-5 and TRBJ1-3, the CDR3 gives the full variable domain: DAGVTQSPTHLIKTRGQQVTLRCSPISGHKSVSWYQQVLGQGPQFIFQYYEKEERGRGNFPDRFSARQFPNYSSELNVNALLLGDSALYLCASSITGDSGNTIYFGEGSWLTVV.

This chain uses TRBV6-5 with TRBJ2-1; TRBD2 matches 9 bases. V lost 0 bases and J lost 6; bases outside the gene matches: 3. CDR1 is MNHEY and CDR2 is SVGAGI in the germline V gene. This CDR3 has 15 residues. CDR3: CASSYSSGGPNEQFF. In DNA, the CDR3 is TGTGCCAGCAGTTACTCTAGCGGGGGCCCCAATGAGCAGTTCTTC.

This chain uses TRBV29-1 with TRBJ2-5; either TRBD1 or TRBD2 may supply D (5 bases each). Germline V gene lookup returns CDR1 SQVTM and CDR2 ANQGSEA. Trimming left V 5 bases short and J 1 base short, with 11 bases between. The length of the CDR3 is 13 residues. The CDR3 loop is CSVSKGTQETQYF. CDR3 DNA sequence: TGCAGCGTTAGTAAGGGGACCCAAGAGACCCAGTACTTC.

This clone was seen just once. V gene TRBV2 combines with J gene TRBJ1-6; weak D call: TRBD1 (5 bases). There are 13 residues in the CDR3. Germline V gene data show CDR1 as SNHLY and CDR2 as FYNNEI. The V and J ends lost 5 bases and 9 bases respectively, with 11 bases between them. The CDR3 protein is CASSQGRSSPLHF. The CDR3 DNA follows: TGTGCCAGCAGTCAGGGACGGAGTTCACCCCTCCACTTT.

The chain joins TRBV19 to TRBJ1-5; 8 bases align to TRBD1. Germline loops: CDR1 LNHDA, CDR2 SQIVND (reference sequence). The length of the CDR3 is 17 residues. Losses at the gene ends were 5 bases for V and 0 bases for J; bases not matched to a gene: 9. This chain's CDR3 is CASSLGQGQYSNQPQHF. The CDR3 nucleotides are TGTGCCAGTAGTTTAGGACAGGGACAATATAGCAATCAGCCCCAGCATTTT.

The CDR3 DNA sequence: TGCGCCAGCAGCTTGGGGGGTAAGGACGCCCGGAACACTGAAGCTTTCTTT. Its protein product is CASSLGGKDARNTEAFF. The V call is TRBV5-1, the J call TRBJ1-1; D gene ambiguous. Germline CDR1 is SGHRS and CDR2 is YFSETQ. V lost 0 bases, J lost 1 base, and 16 bases lay in between. This CDR3 has 17 residues.

The V gene is TRBV27, the J gene TRBJ2-1; 7 bases are a match to TRBD2. The germline gives CDR1 MNHEY, CDR2 SMNVEV (reference sequence). The V and J ends lost 5 bases and 3 bases, in that order; junction bases with no gene match: 4. The CDR3 spans 14 residues. In DNA form, the CDR3 reads TGTGCCAGCAGTAGTGGCGGGGGCTACAATGAGCAGTTCTTC. Translated: CASSSGGGYNEQFF.

The J gene is TRBJ1-5, the V gene TRBV10-3; D is undetermined. CDR3 length: 14 amino acids. Trimming took 2 bases from V and 6 from J, leaving 11 bases between them. Germline V gene data show CDR1 as ENHRY and CDR2 as SYGVKD. The CDR3 bases are TGTGCCATCAGTGAGCCCCCCGCGGGTCAGCCCCAGCATTTT. Translation gives CAISEPPAGQPQHF.

The count of this clone is one. V gene TRBV7-9 combines with J gene TRBJ1-6; 10 nucleotides match TRBD1. After removal of 4 bases from V and 13 bases from J, the junction contained 16 bases not matched to a gene. Germline-derived CDR1 and CDR2 are SEHNR and FQNEAQ (reference sequence). The CDR3 covers 17 residues. Here the CDR3 reads CASSSATGTGAPQPLHF. CDR3 sequence (DNA): TGTGCCAGCAGCTCAGCCACAGGGACAGGGGCCCCTCAGCCCCTCCACTTT.

V usage is TRBV27 and J usage is TRBJ2-3; TRBD1 matches at 8 bases. With 8 bases clipped from V and 6 bases from J, the junction kept 16 bases outside the gene matches. Germline CDR1 reads MNHEY; CDR2 reads SMNVEV (reference sequence). The CDR3 loop spans 16 amino acids. The CDR3 sequence is CASYRIPGGLRDTQYF. DNA for the CDR3: TGTGCCAGCTATAGAATTCCAGGGGGCCTCAGGGATACGCAGTATTTT.

In this sample, this clone turned up once. In DNA, the CDR3 is TGCAGCGTTTCAGCCGATACGCAGTATTTT. Its protein product is CSVSADTQYF. The J gene is TRBJ2-3, the V gene TRBV29-1; no firm D call. Per the germline V gene, CDR1 is SQVTM and CDR2 is ANQGSEA. V was cut by 5 bases and J by 6 bases, with 6 bases left in between. The CDR3 has 10 amino acids.

The rearrangement links TRBV7-2 to TRBJ1-1, with no clear D. This CDR3 region has 14 residues. V lost 6 bases, J lost 3 bases, and 14 bases lay in between. Germline CDR1 SGHTA, CDR2 FQGNSA. CDR3 sequence reads: CASRSGGEYTEAFF. In DNA, the CDR3 is TGTGCCAGCAGGAGTGGTGGGGAGTACACTGAAGCTTTCTTT.

The V call is TRBV12-3 or TRBV12-4, the J call TRBJ2-7; D call uncertain. The CDR3 covers 11 residues. V was pared by 2 bases and J by 3 bases, with 2 bases between. CDR3 sequence (DNA): TGTGCCAGCAGTTTAAACTACGAGCAGTACTTC. Its protein product is CASSLNYEQYF.

V gene TRBV7-2 combines with J gene TRBJ1-3; D is undetermined. CDR1 and CDR2 (germline): SGHTA, FQGNSA. CDR3 length: 16 residues. V was pared by 0 bases and J by 0 bases, with 9 bases between. The CDR3 DNA reads as TGTGCCAGCAGCTTAGCGTACCGCGACTCTGGAAACACCATATATTTT. This codes for CASSLAYRDSGNTIYF.

The genes are TRBV7-3 and TRBJ2-1; 14 bases line up with TRBD2. V lost 4 bases and J lost 0; bases outside the gene matches: 8. Germline lookup yields CDR1 SGHTA and CDR2 FQGTGA. CDR3 length: 19 amino acids. CDR3 residues: CASSWGLAGASSSYNEQFF. CDR3 bases: TGTGCCAGCAGCTGGGGACTAGCGGGGGCCTCGAGCTCCTACAATGAGCAGTTCTTC.

This chain uses TRBV3-1 (or the pseudogene TRBV3-2) with TRBJ1-4; D gene unclear. Trimming stripped 0 bases from V and 7 bases from J, with 12 bases between. The CDR3 length is 15 residues. Looked up from germline, CDR1 is LGHDT and CDR2 is YNNKEL (reference sequence). The CDR3 is CASSQDPATAEKLFF. The CDR3 nucleotides are TGTGCCAGCAGCCAAGATCCAGCGACGGCTGAAAAACTGTTTTTT.

The V call is TRBV5-1, the J call TRBJ2-2; D is unresolved. The V and J ends lost 0 bases and 1 base respectively, with 10 bases between them. Germline values: CDR1 SGHRS, CDR2 YFSETQ. This CDR3 spans 16 amino acids. CDR3 sequence reads: CASSLAPQENTGELFF. The CDR3 region has the DNA TGCGCCAGCAGCTTGGCCCCCCAGGAGAACACCGGGGAGCTGTTTTTT. The full variable domain, rest sourced from reference TRBV5-1 and TRBJ2-2, is KAGVTQTPRYLIKTRGQQVTLSCSPISGHRSVSWYQQTPGQGLQFLFEYFSETQRNKGNFPGRFSGRQFSNSRSEMNVSTLELGDSALYLCASSLAPQENTGELFFGEGSRLTVL.